These T cell receptor beta chains were read from a single sample in a study of shared clonotypes between healthy human individuals. Some clones are missing from TCRdb's copy, which holds only in-frame ones; the method was immunoSEQ multiplex PCR. The sample records around 720,000 clones, 73% being singletons. The sample consisted of memory CD4+ T cells sorted from blood. All receptors derive from a woman in her thirties in good health. The CDR3 runs from the conserved cysteine through the conserved F or W. Each record gives: D gene, V gene, clone size, CDR3 length, J gene, CDR3 DNA, CDR3 protein. D genes are given only for firm matches. The listing skips clone size in some rows; elsewhere it reads once, few, many or a size class.

d_gene: TRBD1; v_gene: TRBV5-1; abundance: -; len: 16; j_gene: TRBJ2-3; CDR3nt: TGCGCCAGCAGGGACGGGACAGGGTTCGGCACAGATACGCAGTATTTT; CDR3aa: CASRDGTGFGTDTQYF
d_gene: -; v_gene: TRBV13; abundance: -; len: 14; j_gene: TRBJ1-1; CDR3nt: TGTGCCAGCAGCGGTGGATGGGGGTCCCCTGAAGCTTTCTTT; CDR3aa: CASSGGWGSPEAFF
d_gene: -; v_gene: TRBV6-1; abundance: -; len: 14; j_gene: TRBJ1-5; CDR3nt: TGTGCCAGCAGTGACGGGCAGCTAAATCAGCCCCAGCATTTT; CDR3aa: CASSDGQLNQPQHF
d_gene: -; v_gene: TRBV28; abundance: -; len: 14; j_gene: TRBJ1-1; CDR3nt: TGTGCCAGCAGCCCTCCGTGGGGGGGCACTGAAGCTTTCTTT; CDR3aa: CASSPPWGGTEAFF
d_gene: TRBD2; v_gene: TRBV28; abundance: -; len: 15; j_gene: TRBJ2-1; CDR3nt: TGTGCCAGCAGTTTACCGGGACTAGCGGTGAATGAGCAGTTCTTC; CDR3aa: CASSLPGLAVNEQFF
d_gene: -; v_gene: TRBV28; abundance: -; len: 14; j_gene: TRBJ2-1; CDR3nt: TGTGCCAGCAGCGCCCCTCGAGAGAGGGTGGAGCAGTTCTTC; CDR3aa: CASSAPRERVEQFF
d_gene: -; v_gene: TRBV25-1; abundance: -; len: 14; j_gene: TRBJ1-1; CDR3nt: TGTGCCAGCAGCAGAACAGGGTTCAACACTGAAGCTTTCTTT; CDR3aa: CASSRTGFNTEAFF
d_gene: -; v_gene: TRBV10-3; abundance: -; len: 14; j_gene: TRBJ2-5; CDR3nt: TGTGCCATCAGTGAGTCCGGTCCTCGAGAGACCCAGTACTTC; CDR3aa: CAISESGPRETQYF
d_gene: -; v_gene: TRBV30; abundance: -; len: 15; j_gene: TRBJ1-3; CDR3nt: TGTGCCTGGACCTTGGGGGGGGCGGCTGGAAACACCATATATTTT; CDR3aa: CAWTLGGAAGNTIYF
d_gene: -; v_gene: TRBV18; abundance: -; len: 15; j_gene: TRBJ1-3; CDR3nt: TGTGCCAGCTCACCGCAGGGATCGGATGGAAACACCATATATTTT; CDR3aa: CASSPQGSDGNTIYF
d_gene: TRBD2; v_gene: TRBV30; abundance: many; len: 15; j_gene: TRBJ2-1; CDR3nt: TGTGCCTGGAGTAGACTAGCGGGAGGGCCAAGTGAGCAGTTCTTC; CDR3aa: CAWSRLAGGPSEQFF
d_gene: -; v_gene: TRBV14; abundance: once; len: 13; j_gene: TRBJ1-1; CDR3nt: TGTGCCAGCAGCCAAGAGGAGGACACTGAAGCTTTCTTT; CDR3aa: CASSQEEDTEAFF
d_gene: TRBD2; v_gene: TRBV27; abundance: -; len: 13; j_gene: TRBJ2-2; CDR3nt: TGTGCCAGCAGCCTAACTAGCGGGGGGGAGCTGTTTTTT; CDR3aa: CASSLTSGGELFF
d_gene: -; v_gene: TRBV5-1; abundance: -; len: 11; j_gene: TRBJ2-1; CDR3nt: TGCGCCAGCAGCTTGTTCCATGAGCAGTTCTTC; CDR3aa: CASSLFHEQFF
d_gene: TRBD1; v_gene: TRBV19; abundance: -; len: 15; j_gene: TRBJ1-2; CDR3nt: TGTGCCAGTAGAGAAGGACAGGGAACTCGCTTCGGTTTTGCCTTC; CDR3aa: CASREGQGTRFGFAF
d_gene: -; v_gene: TRBV4-1; abundance: -; len: 18; j_gene: TRBJ2-6; CDR3nt: TGCGCCAGCAGCCAAGAGTCACCCTTCAGGTCTGGGGCCAACGTCCTGACTTTC; CDR3aa: CASSQESPFRSGANVLTF